This is a list of T cell receptor beta chains from one sample in a study of cytomegalovirus exposure and HLA in healthy donors. Clones were read by immunoSEQ multiplex PCR, and TCRdb kept only the in-frame ones, dropping some. The profile shows more than 100,000 clones, under 90% of them singletons. The sequenced material came from PBMCs. The receptors shown here come from a female donor in good health and CMV-seropositive. CDR3s include the opening cysteine and the closing phenylalanine or tryptophan. D genes are given only for firm matches. Clone size, where shown, is once, few, many, or a class for clones that have expanded.

-	TRBJ1-4	TRBV25-1	-	TGTGCCAGCAGTGAGCAATTTGGGTCGGGACTGTTTTACGAAAAACTGTTTTTT	CASSEQFGSGLFYEKLFF
-	TRBJ1-2	TRBV28	-	TGTGCCAGCAGTCCCACAGGGTTCGATGGCTACACCTTC	CASSPTGFDGYTF
TRBD1	TRBJ1-6	TRBV5-4	-	TGTGCCAGCAGCCAGGACAGGGGTGGGGGTTCACCCCTCCACTTT	CASSQDRGGGSPLHF
-	TRBJ1-2	TRBV19	-	TGTGCCAGTAGTTTTTCAGAATCCTTTAGCTACACCTTC	CASSFSESFSYTF
-	TRBJ1-1	TRBV11-2	-	TGTGCCAGCAGCTTAGCTGGCAGATCCCCTGAAGCTTTCTTT	CASSLAGRSPEAFF
-	TRBJ1-1	TRBV5-1	once	TGCGCCAGCAGCTTGGTTGGGGGCACTTCCACTGAAGCTTTCTTT	CASSLVGGTSTEAFF
TRBD1	TRBJ1-2	TRBV19	few	TGTGCCAGTAGTATACGGACAGGATCAGGCTATGGCTACACCTTC	CASSIRTGSGYGYTF
-	TRBJ1-1	TRBV30	-	TGTGCCTGGAGTGTACTGGGAGGTGAAGCTTTCTTT	CAWSVLGGEAFF
TRBD1	TRBJ2-2	TRBV11-2	-	TGTGCCAGCAGCCCCCGGACAGGGGGCCCTGTAACCGGGGAGCTGTTTTTT	CASSPRTGGPVTGELFF
TRBD1	TRBJ1-4	TRBV6-1	few	TGTGCCAGCAGTGATCAAGGGACAGGGTTTATAAAACTGTTTTTT	CASSDQGTGFIKLFF
-	TRBJ2-7	TRBV5-4	-	TGTGCCAGCAGCTCAGGGCCCAAGGGTGCCTACGAGCAGTACTTC	CASSSGPKGAYEQYF
TRBD1	TRBJ1-5	TRBV15	-	TGTGCCACCAGGACAGGGGATCAGCCCCAGCATTTT	CATRTGDQPQHF
-	TRBJ2-3	TRBV19	-	TGTGCCAGTAGTATCGACAGACGAGATACGCAGTATTTT	CASSIDRRDTQYF
-	TRBJ2-2	TRBV6-1	-	TGTGCCAGCAGCTCACAGGGTTCAGCCGGGGAGCTGTTTTTT	CASSSQGSAGELFF
-	TRBJ2-7	TRBV4-3	few	TGCGCCAGCAGCCGGGAGCGGCAAAACTACGAGCAGTACTTC	CASSRERQNYEQYF
TRBD1	TRBJ1-2	TRBV5-1	-	TGCGCCAGCAGCTTGGAGGGGGCGAATGGCTACACCTTC	CASSLEGANGYTF
TRBD1	TRBJ2-7	TRBV30	-	TGTGCCTGGAGTGGGGACGTCGACAGGGGCGGCTACGAGCAGTACTTC	CAWSGDVDRGGYEQYF
TRBD1	TRBJ1-4	TRBV6-5	-	TGTGCCAGCAGTTACGGGGACAGGGTCTCGGAACTGTTTTTT	CASSYGDRVSELFF
TRBD1	TRBJ2-4	TRBV28	-	TGTGCCAGCAGTCCAGGACAGGCAGCCAAAAACATTCAGTACTTC	CASSPGQAAKNIQYF
TRBD1	TRBJ1-2	TRBV30	-	TGTGCCTGGCACAGCCGGGACAGGGACTATGGCTACACCTTC	CAWHSRDRDYGYTF
-	TRBJ1-2	TRBV2	once	TGTGCCAGCACCAGGGTAGGGCCCGTCTATGGCTACACCTTC	CASTRVGPVYGYTF
-	TRBJ1-4	TRBV7-9	-	TGTGCCAGCAGCCGCCGGGAGGGTGAAAAACTGTTTTTT	CASSRREGEKLFF
-	TRBJ1-1	TRBV10-1	-	TGCGCCAGCAGTGGAGCTCGCGAAGCTTTCTTT	CASSGAREAFF
TRBD1	TRBJ2-2	TRBV27	-	TGTGCCAGCAGTTTATCGGAGACAGGGGGCACCGGGGAGCTGTTTTTT	CASSLSETGGTGELFF
-	TRBJ1-1	TRBV30	few	TGTGCCTGGAGTTCAGGGGTGAGCACTGAAGCTTTCTTT	CAWSSGVSTEAFF
-	TRBJ1-6	TRBV2	once	TGTGCCAGCAGTGAATCGGTCACCCTCCACTTT	CASSESVTLHF